The sequence of this T cell receptor beta chain was determined in a study of radiotherapy plus CTLA-4 blockade in lung cancer. Study-wide background: Objective response was observed in roughly a sixth of patients, and disease control in approximately 30%. General observations from the study: In blood, tumor-derived TCR clones expanded after radiotherapy plus ipilimumab. Early blood T cell clone dynamics reportedly forecast response best, with interferon-beta.

Germline values: CDR1 ENHRY, CDR2 SYGVKD. Trimming took 2 bases from V and 5 from J; bases not matched to a gene: 7. This CDR3 spans 16 amino acids. Each patient with chemo-refractory metastatic non-small-cell lung cancer was treated with focal radiation plus CTLA-4 blockade using ipilimumab. Repertoires were generated with immunoSEQ multiplex PCR, while TCRdb's copy carries only in-frame clones and drops some. The sample has about 30,000 clones; 75% to 85% are singletons. With regard to this clone: Its antigen is not identified.

The chain is built from TRBV10-3 and TRBJ2-3, with 10 positions matching TRBD2. The clonotype originates from a human donor with non-small cell lung cancer that progressed on radiotherapy plus ipilimumab. The sample consisted of peripheral blood, taken from a patient treated with radiotherapy plus ipilimumab. The chain's CDR3 is CAISENPSGGRDTQYF. The CDR3 nucleotides are TGTGCCATCAGTGAGAACCCTAGCGGGGGTCGAGATACGCAGTATTTT.